The 16 T cell receptor beta chains given below trace back to one sample, sequenced in a study of control samples from healthy donors and cancer patients. Produced via immunoSEQ multiplex PCR; TCRdb's table is partial and in-frame only. Seen here are about 28,000 clones, 90% to 95% observed once, and the top ten hold approximately 12%. Sequenced: PBMCs. All receptors derive from a man aged 50 or older with lung cancer.

The chain is built from TRBV20-1 and TRBJ1-2; the D is unclear. The germline gives CDR1 DFQATT, CDR2 SNEGSKA (reference sequence). The CDR3 sequence is 13 residues long. V was cut by 3 bases and J by 7 bases, with 15 bases left in between. CDR3 nucleotides: TGCAGTGCTAGTCCTCTTATTTCACGTGGCTACACCTTC. Its protein product is CSASPLISRGYTF.

J is TRBJ2-1 and V is TRBV7-2; D unresolved. Germline V CDR1 and CDR2: SGHTA, FQGNSA. The CDR3 sequence is 13 residues long. V dropped 5 bases and J dropped 9 bases, with 14 bases sitting between them. The CDR3 spells CASSQSPGGEQFF. DNA of the CDR3: TGTGCCAGCAGCCAATCCCCGGGCGGTGAGCAGTTCTTC.

This chain connects TRBV11-2 to TRBJ1-3, with TRBD1 as a possible D gene (5 bases). V gave up 7 bases and J gave up 6 bases, with 13 bases separating them. The CDR3 is 13 amino acids. CDR1 and CDR2 from the germline V gene are SGHAT and FQNNGV. As DNA, the CDR3 is TGTGCCAGCACCTGGGGAGGGGCAAACACCATATATTTT. Translation: CASTWGGANTIYF. The full variable domain, its missing parts supplied by reference TRBV11-2 and TRBJ1-3, is EAGVAQSPRYKIIEKRQSVAFWCNPISGHATLYWYQQILGQGPKLLIQFQNNGVVDDSQLPKDRFSAERLKGVDSTLKIQPAKLEDSAVYLCASTWGGANTIYFGEGSWLTVV.

The chain combines TRBV5-1 with TRBJ2-7; 7 positions match TRBD2. The CDR3 is made up of 14 amino acids. Germline CDR1 SGHRS, CDR2 YFSETQ. The V segment lost 3 bases and the J segment 0 bases; nucleotides outside the gene matches: 3. The CDR3 loop is CASSSGTTSYEQYF. The CDR3 DNA reads TGCGCCAGCAGCTCCGGGACTACCTCCTACGAGCAGTACTTC.

The chain joins TRBV5-1 to TRBJ1-2; D perhaps matches TRBD1 (6 bases). Trimming pared 0 bases from V and 4 bases from J, leaving 13 bases between. Germline V gives CDR1 SGHRS, CDR2 YFSETQ. CDR3 size: 15 residues. CDR3 loop: CASSLAAGDSYGYTF. CDR3 sequence (DNA): TGCGCCAGCAGCTTGGCGGCAGGGGATTCCTATGGCTACACCTTC.

The chain joins TRBV19 to TRBJ2-1; D tentatively fits TRBD1 or TRBD2 (5 bases each). Per the germline V gene, CDR1 is LNHDA and CDR2 is SQIVND (reference sequence). V was trimmed by 6 bases and J by 5 bases, leaving 14 bases between them. The CDR3 runs 14 residues. CDR3 region: CASRRGNGNNEQFF. The CDR3 DNA follows: TGTGCCAGTAGGAGGGGAAACGGGAACAATGAGCAGTTCTTC. Filled out from reference TRBV19 and TRBJ2-1, the complete variable domain reads DGGITQSPKYLFRKEGQNVTLSCEQNLNHDAMYWYRQDPGQGLRLIYYSQIVNDFQKGDIAEGYSVSREKKESFPLTVTSAQKNPTAFYLCASRRGNGNNEQFFGPGTRLTVL.

The sample holds one count of this clone. The rearrangement links TRBV6-5 to TRBJ2-6; no definite D call. Trimming shortened V by 2 bases and J by 0 bases, and 8 bases separated the two germline ends. CDR1 and CDR2 from the germline V gene are MNHEY and SVGAGI. The CDR3 has 16 amino acids. The CDR3 bases are TGTGCCAGCAGTTACGGAGACTCCTCTGGGGCCAACGTCCTGACTTTC. Translated, it gives CASSYGDSSGANVLTF.

The chain has TRBV18 and TRBJ2-3; possibly TRBD2 for D (5 bases). Trimming took 4 bases from V and 3 from J, leaving 5 bases between them. The CDR3 has 12 residues. Germline lookup yields CDR1 KGHSH and CDR2 LQKENI. DNA for the CDR3: TGTGCCAGCTCACGAGGGACAGATACGCAGTATTTT. The encoded protein is CASSRGTDTQYF. Looking up the rest from reference TRBV18 and TRBJ2-3 gives the full variable domain: NAGVMQNPRHLVRRRGQEARLRCSPMKGHSHVYWYRQLPEEGLKFMVYLQKENIIDESGMPKERFSAEFPKEGPSILRIQQVVRGDSAAYFCASSRGTDTQYFGPGTRLTVL.

The chain carries TRBV5-4 and TRBJ1-1; D ambiguous. V was cut by 2 bases and J by 1 base, with 18 bases left in between. Germline CDR1 and CDR2: SGHNT and YYREEE (reference sequence). The CDR3 has 17 amino acids. CDR3 sequence (DNA): TGTGCCAGCAGCTTTGGTTTAGGTCCGAACGAGAACACTGAAGCTTTCTTT. Its translation: CASSFGLGPNENTEAFF.

The chain has TRBV10-3 and TRBJ2-7, with a weak D call TRBD2 (6 bases). This CDR3 contains 14 residues. Trimming removed 8 bases from V and 5 bases from J, with 19 bases in between. CDR1 is ENHRY and CDR2 is SYGVKD in the germline V gene. The DNA for the CDR3 is TGTGCCATCGGGTACGGGGGAGCAGCGGACGAGCAGTACTTC. It translates to CAIGYGGAADEQYF.

V gene TRBV12-5 combines with J gene TRBJ1-1; D call uncertain. Germline loops: CDR1 LGHNT, CDR2 FRNRAP. CDR3 length: 13 residues. V was pared by 2 bases and J by 5 bases, with 9 bases between. The CDR3 nucleotides are TGTGCTAGTGGTTTGCGCGCGGGAACTGAAGCTTTCTTT. It is translated as CASGLRAGTEAFF. Supplemented by reference TRBV12-5 and TRBJ1-1, the full variable domain reads DARVTQTPRHKVTEMGQEVTMRCQPILGHNTVFWYRQTMMQGLELLAYFRNRAPLDDSGMPKDRFSAEMPDATLATLKIQPSEPRDSAVYFCASGLRAGTEAFFGQGTRLTVV.

The V and J genes are TRBV5-1 and TRBJ1-1; 7 bases align to TRBD1. The CDR3 consists of 14 residues. Germline CDR1 SGHRS, CDR2 YFSETQ. J gave up 2 bases and V 0 bases, and 1 base lay outside the gene matches. CDR3 in amino acids: CASSLGTGNTEAFF. CDR3 DNA sequence: TGCGCCAGCAGCTTGGGGACAGGAAACACTGAAGCTTTCTTT.

This clone was found a few times. This chain joins TRBV6-1 and TRBJ1-1; 7 bases match TRBD1. Germline V gene lookup returns CDR1 MNHNS and CDR2 SASEGT. The trim removed 2 bases at V and 4 bases at J, leaving 13 bases unmatched. The CDR3 is 17 amino acids. The CDR3 DNA is TGTGCCAGCAGTGAACTCTCCTCTCTCGACAGGGCCACTGAAGCTTTCTTT. Amino acids: CASSELSSLDRATEAFF.

This clone was seen a few times. The chain joins TRBV20-1 to TRBJ2-5; D is uncertain. The CDR3 is made up of 11 amino acids. Germline CDR1 is DFQATT and CDR2 is SNEGSKA (reference sequence). V lost 7 bases to trimming and J lost 6 bases, with 12 bases between them. CDR3 nucleotide sequence: TGCAGTGTTTCAAGTCCCCAGACCCAGTACTTC. Translating it yields CSVSSPQTQYF.

CDR3 sequence: CASSDPLAGGPYEQFF. CDR3 nucleotides: TGTGCCAGCAGTGACCCACTAGCGGGGGGGCCATATGAGCAGTTCTTC. The chain employs TRBV6-1 and TRBJ2-1; 13 bases fit TRBD2. Germline CDR1 MNHNS, CDR2 SASEGT. The CDR3 is 16 amino acids. V dropped 3 bases and J dropped 8; count of bases not matched to a gene: 7.

V gene TRBV6-5 combines with J gene TRBJ2-2; 7 bases are a match to TRBD1. The germline V gene encodes CDR1 MNHEY and CDR2 SVGAGI. CDR3 size: 15 residues. V lost 5 bases and J lost 5; bases outside the gene matches: 8. CDR3 bases: TGTGCCAGCAGTCGCTTAGAACAGGGGACCGGGGAGCTGTTTTTT. This translates into CASSRLEQGTGELFF.